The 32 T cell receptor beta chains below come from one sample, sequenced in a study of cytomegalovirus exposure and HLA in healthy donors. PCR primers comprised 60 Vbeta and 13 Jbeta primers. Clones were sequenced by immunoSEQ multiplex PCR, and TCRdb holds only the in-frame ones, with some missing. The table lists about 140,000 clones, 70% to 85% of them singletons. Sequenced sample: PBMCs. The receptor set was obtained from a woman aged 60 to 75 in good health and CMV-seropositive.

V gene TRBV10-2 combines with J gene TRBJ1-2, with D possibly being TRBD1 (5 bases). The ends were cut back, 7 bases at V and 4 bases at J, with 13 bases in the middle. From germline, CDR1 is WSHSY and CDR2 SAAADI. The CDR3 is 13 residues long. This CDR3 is CASNAGRRYGYTF. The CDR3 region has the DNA TGCGCCAGCAACGCGGGACGGCGCTATGGCTACACCTTC.

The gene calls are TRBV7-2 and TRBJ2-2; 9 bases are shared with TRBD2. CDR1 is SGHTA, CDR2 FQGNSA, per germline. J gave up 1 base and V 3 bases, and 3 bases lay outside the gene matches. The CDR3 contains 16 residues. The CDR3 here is CASSFIAGVNTGELFF. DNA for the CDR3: TGTGCCAGCAGCTTCATAGCGGGAGTGAACACCGGGGAGCTGTTTTTT.

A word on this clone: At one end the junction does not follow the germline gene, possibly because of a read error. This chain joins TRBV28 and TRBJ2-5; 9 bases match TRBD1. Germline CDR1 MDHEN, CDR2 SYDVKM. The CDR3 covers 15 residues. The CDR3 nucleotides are TGTGCCAGCAGTTTAATGACAGGGGGACAAGGGACCCAGTACTTC. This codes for CASSLMTGGQGTQYF.

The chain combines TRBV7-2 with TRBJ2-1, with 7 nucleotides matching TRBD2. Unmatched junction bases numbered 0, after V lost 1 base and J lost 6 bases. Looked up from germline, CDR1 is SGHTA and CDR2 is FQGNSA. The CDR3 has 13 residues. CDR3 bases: TGTGCCAGCAGCTTAGGCGGGAGCAATGAGCAGTTCTTC. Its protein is CASSLGGSNEQFF.

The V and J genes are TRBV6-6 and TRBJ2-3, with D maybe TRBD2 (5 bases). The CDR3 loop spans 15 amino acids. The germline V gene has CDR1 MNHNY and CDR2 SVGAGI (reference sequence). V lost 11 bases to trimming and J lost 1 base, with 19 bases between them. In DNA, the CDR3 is TGTGCCCTAACGAGCGGAAATAAACGCACAGATACGCAGTATTTT. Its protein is CALTSGNKRTDTQYF.

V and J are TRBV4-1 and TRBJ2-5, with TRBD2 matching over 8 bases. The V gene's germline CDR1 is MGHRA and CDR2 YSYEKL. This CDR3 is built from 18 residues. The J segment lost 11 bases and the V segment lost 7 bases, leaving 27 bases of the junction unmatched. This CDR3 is CASTLGISGTASSGEQYF. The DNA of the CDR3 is TGCGCCAGCACTCTGGGGATTAGCGGGACCGCTTCCTCTGGGGAGCAGTACTTC.

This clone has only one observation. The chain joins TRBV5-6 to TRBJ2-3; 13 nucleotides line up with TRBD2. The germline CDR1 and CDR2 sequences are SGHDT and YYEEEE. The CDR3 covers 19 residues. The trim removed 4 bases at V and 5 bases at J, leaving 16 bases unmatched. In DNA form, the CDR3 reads TGTGCCAGCAGCCCCGTAAAAAGACTAGCGGGAGGTCTGGGAGATACGCAGTATTTT. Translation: CASSPVKRLAGGLGDTQYF.

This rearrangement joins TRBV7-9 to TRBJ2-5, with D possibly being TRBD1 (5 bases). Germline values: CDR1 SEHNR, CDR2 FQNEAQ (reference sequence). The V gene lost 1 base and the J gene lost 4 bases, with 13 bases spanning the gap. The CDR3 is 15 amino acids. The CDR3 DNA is TGTGCCAGCAGCTTAGTAGCAGGGCCCGTAGAGACCCAGTACTTC. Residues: CASSLVAGPVETQYF. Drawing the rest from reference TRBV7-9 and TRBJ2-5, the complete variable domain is DTGVSQNPRHKITKRGQNVTFRCDPISEHNRLYWYRQTLGQGPEFLTYFQNEAQLEKSRLLSDRFSAERPKGSFSTLEIQRTEQGDSAMYLCASSLVAGPVETQYFGPGTRLLVL.

The CDR3 loop is CASSPRTGLAKNIQYF. CDR3 nucleotides: TGTGCCAGCAGCCCTAGGACAGGGCTAGCCAAAAACATTCAGTACTTC. V usage is TRBV7-2 and J usage is TRBJ2-4; 8 nucleotides agree with TRBD1. CDR1 and CDR2 from the germline V gene are SGHTA and FQGNSA. V shed 5 bases, J shed 0 bases, and the junction held 6 bases outside the gene matches. This CDR3 has 16 residues.

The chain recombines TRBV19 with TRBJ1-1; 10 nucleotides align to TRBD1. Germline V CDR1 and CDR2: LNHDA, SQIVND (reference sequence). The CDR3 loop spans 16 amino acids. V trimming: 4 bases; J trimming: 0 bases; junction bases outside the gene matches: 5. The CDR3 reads CASSTRTGGMNTEAFF. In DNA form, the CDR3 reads TGTGCCAGTAGTACCCGGACAGGGGGGATGAACACTGAAGCTTTCTTT.

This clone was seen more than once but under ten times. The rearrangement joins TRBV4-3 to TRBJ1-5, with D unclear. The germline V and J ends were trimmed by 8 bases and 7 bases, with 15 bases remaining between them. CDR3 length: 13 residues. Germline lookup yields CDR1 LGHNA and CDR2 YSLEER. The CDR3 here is CASSHGGHQPQHF. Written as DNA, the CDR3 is TGCGCCAGCTCACATGGCGGTCACCAGCCCCAGCATTTT.

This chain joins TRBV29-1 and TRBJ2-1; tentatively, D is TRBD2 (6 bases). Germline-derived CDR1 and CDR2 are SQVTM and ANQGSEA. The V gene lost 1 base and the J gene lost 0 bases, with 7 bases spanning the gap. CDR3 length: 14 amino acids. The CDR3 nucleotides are TGCAGCGTTGAAGCCGGGAGCTCCTACAATGAGCAGTTCTTC. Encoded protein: CSVEAGSSYNEQFF.

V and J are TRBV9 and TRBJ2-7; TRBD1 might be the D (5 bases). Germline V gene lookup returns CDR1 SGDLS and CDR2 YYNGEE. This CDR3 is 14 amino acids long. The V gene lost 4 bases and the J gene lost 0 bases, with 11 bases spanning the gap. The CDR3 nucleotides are TGTGCCAGCAGCCCAGACAGCCTCTCCTACGAGCAGTACTTC. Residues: CASSPDSLSYEQYF.

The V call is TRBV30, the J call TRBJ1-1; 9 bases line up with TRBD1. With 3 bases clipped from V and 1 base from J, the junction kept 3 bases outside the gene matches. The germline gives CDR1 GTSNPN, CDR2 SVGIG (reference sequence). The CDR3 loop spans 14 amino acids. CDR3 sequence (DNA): TGTGCCTGGAGAGGACAGGGGAAGAACACTGAAGCTTTCTTT. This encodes CAWRGQGKNTEAFF.

CDR3: CASSPSTGLGENTIYF. Here the CDR3 DNA reads TGTGCCAGCAGTCCCTCGACAGGGTTGGGCGAAAACACCATATATTTT. This chain joins TRBV27 and TRBJ1-3, with 7 positions matching TRBD1. The CDR3 loop spans 16 amino acids. In germline, CDR1 is MNHEY, CDR2 SMNVEV (reference sequence). Trimming removed 5 bases from V and 6 bases from J; junction bases left unmatched: 13.

CDR3 sequence reads: CASGPGPVYGYTF. CDR3 bases: TGTGCGAGCGGGCCAGGGCCTGTCTATGGCTACACCTTC. The chain carries TRBV2 and TRBJ1-2; a weak D match, TRBD1 (5 bases). This CDR3 is 13 amino acids long. CDR1 is SNHLY, CDR2 FYNNEI, per germline.

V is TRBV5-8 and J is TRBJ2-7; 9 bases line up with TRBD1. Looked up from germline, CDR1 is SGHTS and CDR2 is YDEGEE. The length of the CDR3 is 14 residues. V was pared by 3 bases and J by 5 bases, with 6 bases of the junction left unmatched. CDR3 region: CASSSGQGSNEQYF. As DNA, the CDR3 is TGTGCCAGCAGCTCCGGACAGGGGAGCAACGAGCAGTACTTC.

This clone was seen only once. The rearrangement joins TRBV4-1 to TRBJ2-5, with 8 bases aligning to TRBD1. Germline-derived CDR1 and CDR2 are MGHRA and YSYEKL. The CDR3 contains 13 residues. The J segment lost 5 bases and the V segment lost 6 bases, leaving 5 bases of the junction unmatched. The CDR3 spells CASRLTGDETQYF. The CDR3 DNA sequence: TGCGCCAGCAGACTGACAGGGGACGAGACCCAGTACTTC.

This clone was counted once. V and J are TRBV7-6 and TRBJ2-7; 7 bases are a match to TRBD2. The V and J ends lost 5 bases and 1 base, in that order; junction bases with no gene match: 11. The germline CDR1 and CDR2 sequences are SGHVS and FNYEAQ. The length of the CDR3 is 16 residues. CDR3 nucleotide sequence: TGTGCCAGCAGCCCTAATCCGGGAGGAATATCCTACGAGCAGTACTTC. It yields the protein CASSPNPGGISYEQYF.

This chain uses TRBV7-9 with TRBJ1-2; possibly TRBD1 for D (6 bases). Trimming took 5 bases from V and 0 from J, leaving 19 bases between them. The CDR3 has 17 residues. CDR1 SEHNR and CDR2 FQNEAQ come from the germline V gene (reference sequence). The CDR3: CASSSWPGGQTNYGYTF. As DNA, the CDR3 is TGTGCCAGCAGCAGCTGGCCGGGGGGGCAAACTAACTATGGCTACACCTTC.

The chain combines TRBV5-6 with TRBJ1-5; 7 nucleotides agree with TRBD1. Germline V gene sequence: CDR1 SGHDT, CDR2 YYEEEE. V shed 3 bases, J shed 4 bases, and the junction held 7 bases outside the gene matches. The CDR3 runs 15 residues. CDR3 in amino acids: CASSSADRANQPQHF. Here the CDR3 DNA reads TGTGCCAGCAGCTCCGCCGACAGGGCTAATCAGCCCCAGCATTTT.

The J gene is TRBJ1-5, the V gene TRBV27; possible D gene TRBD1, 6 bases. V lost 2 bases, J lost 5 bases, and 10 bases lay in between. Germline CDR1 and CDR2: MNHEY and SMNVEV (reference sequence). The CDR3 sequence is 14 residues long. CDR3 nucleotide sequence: TGTGCCAGCAGTTTAGCAGGGGTGGATCAGCCCCAGCATTTT. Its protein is CASSLAGVDQPQHF.

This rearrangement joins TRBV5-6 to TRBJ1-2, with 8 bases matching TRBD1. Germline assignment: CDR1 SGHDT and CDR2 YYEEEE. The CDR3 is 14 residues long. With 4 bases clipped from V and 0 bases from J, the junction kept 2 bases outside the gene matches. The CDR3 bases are TGTGCCAGCAGCCGGGACAGGTCTAACTATGGCTACACCTTC. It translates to CASSRDRSNYGYTF.

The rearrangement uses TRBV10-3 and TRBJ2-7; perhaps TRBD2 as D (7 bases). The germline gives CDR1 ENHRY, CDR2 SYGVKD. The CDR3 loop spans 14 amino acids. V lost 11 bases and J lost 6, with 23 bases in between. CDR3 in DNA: TGTGCCTCCTACGGGGGAGGGGGAGGTGGCGAGCAGTACTTC. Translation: CASYGGGGGGEQYF.

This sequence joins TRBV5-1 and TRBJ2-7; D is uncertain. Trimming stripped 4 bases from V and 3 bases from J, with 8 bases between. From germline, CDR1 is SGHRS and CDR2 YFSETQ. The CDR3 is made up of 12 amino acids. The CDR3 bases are TGCGCCAGCAGCCGTGACAACTACGAGCAGTACTTC. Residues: CASSRDNYEQYF. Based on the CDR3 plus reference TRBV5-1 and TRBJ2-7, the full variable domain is KAGVTQTPRYLIKTRGQQVTLSCSPISGHRSVSWYQQTPGQGLQFLFEYFSETQRNKGNFPGRFSGRQFSNSRSEMNVSTLELGDSALYLCASSRDNYEQYFGPGTRLTVT.

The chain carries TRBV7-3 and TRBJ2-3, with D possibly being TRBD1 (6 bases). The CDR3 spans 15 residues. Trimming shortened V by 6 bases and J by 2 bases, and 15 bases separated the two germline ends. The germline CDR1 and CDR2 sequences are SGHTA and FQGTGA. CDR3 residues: CASRMGTSLTDTQYF. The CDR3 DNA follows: TGTGCCAGCAGGATGGGGACAAGCCTCACAGATACGCAGTATTTT.

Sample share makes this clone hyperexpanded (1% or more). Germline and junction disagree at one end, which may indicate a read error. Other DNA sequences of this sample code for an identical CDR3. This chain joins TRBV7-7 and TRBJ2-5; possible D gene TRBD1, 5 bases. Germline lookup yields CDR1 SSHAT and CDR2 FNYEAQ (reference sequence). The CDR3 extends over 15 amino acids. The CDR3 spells CASSQGQGSQETQYF. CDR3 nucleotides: TGTGCTAGCAGCCAAGGTCAGGGCTCCCAAGAGACCCAGTACTTC.

As DNA, the CDR3 is TGCGCCAGCAGCAGCACGCCGGGACAGCAGTCCTACGAGCAGTACTTC. It yields the protein CASSSTPGQQSYEQYF. The chain joins TRBV5-1 to TRBJ2-7, with TRBD1 matching 7 bases. Germline V gene sequence: CDR1 SGHRS, CDR2 YFSETQ. V shed 4 bases, J shed 1 base, and the junction held 11 bases outside the gene matches. The CDR3 extends over 16 amino acids. Together with reference TRBV5-1 and TRBJ2-7, the CDR3 gives the full variable domain: KAGVTQTPRYLIKTRGQQVTLSCSPISGHRSVSWYQQTPGQGLQFLFEYFSETQRNKGNFPGRFSGRQFSNSRSEMNVSTLELGDSALYLCASSSTPGQQSYEQYFGPGTRLTVT.

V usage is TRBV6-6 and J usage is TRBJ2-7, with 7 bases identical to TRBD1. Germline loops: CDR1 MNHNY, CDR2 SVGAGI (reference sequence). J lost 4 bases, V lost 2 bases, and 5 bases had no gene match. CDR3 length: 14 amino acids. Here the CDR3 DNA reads TGTGCCAGCAGTTACCGGGGACAGACATACGAGCAGTACTTC. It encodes CASSYRGQTYEQYF.

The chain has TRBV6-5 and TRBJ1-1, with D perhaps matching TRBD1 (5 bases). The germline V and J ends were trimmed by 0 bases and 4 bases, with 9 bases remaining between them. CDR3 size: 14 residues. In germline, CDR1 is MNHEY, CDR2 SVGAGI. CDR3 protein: CASSYSTRVTEAFF. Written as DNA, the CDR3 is TGTGCCAGCAGTTACTCGACCAGGGTCACTGAAGCTTTCTTT.

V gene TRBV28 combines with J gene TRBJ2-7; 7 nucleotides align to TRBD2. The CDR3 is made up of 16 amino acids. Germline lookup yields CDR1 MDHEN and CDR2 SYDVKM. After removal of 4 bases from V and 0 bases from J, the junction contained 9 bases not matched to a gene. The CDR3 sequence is CASSSPRGVGSYEQYF. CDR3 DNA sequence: TGTGCCAGCAGTTCCCCACGGGGGGTCGGCTCCTACGAGCAGTACTTC.

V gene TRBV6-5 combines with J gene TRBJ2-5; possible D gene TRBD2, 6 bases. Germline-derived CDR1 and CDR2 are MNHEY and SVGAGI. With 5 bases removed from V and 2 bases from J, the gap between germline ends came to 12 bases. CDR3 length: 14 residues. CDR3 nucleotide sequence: TGTGCCAGCAGTCGACCGGGACTTCAAGAGACCCAGTACTTC. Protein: CASSRPGLQETQYF.